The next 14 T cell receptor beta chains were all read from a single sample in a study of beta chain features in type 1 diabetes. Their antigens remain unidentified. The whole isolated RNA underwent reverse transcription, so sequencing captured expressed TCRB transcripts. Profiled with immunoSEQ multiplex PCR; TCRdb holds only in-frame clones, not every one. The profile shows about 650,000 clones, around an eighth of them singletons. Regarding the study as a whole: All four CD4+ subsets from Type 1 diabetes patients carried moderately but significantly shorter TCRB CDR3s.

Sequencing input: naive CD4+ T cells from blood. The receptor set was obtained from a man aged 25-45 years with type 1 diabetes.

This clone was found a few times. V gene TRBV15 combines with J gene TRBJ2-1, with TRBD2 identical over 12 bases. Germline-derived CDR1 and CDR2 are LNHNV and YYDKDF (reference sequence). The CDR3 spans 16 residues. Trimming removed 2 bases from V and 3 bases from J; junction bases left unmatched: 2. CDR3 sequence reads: CATSRKLAGGYNEQFF. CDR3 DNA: TGTGCCACCAGCAGAAAACTAGCGGGAGGCTACAATGAGCAGTTCTTC.

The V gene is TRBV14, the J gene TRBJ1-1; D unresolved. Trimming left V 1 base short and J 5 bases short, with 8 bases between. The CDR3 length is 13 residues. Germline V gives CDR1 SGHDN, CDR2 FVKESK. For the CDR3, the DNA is TGTGCCAGCAGCCAAGGGCTAAGGACTGAAGCTTTCTTT. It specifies CASSQGLRTEAFF.

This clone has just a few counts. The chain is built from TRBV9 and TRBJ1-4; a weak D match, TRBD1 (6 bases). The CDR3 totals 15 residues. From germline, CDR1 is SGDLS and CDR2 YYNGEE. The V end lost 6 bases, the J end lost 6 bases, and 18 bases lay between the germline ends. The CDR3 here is CASTTGKGYDEKLFF. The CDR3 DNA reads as TGTGCCAGCACGACAGGAAAAGGTTATGATGAAAAACTGTTTTTT.

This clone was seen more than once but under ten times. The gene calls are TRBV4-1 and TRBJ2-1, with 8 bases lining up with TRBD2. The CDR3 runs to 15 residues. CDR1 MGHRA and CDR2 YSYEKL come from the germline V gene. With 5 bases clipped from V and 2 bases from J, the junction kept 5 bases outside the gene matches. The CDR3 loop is CASSFIGGAYNEQFF. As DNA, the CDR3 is TGCGCCAGCAGCTTTATCGGGGGGGCCTACAATGAGCAGTTCTTC.

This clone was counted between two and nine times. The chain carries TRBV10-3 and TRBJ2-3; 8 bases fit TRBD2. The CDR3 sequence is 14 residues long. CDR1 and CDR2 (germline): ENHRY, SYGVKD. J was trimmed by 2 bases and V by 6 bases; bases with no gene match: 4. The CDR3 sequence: CAISPGLATDTQYF. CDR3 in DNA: TGTGCCATCAGCCCTGGACTAGCCACAGATACGCAGTATTTT.

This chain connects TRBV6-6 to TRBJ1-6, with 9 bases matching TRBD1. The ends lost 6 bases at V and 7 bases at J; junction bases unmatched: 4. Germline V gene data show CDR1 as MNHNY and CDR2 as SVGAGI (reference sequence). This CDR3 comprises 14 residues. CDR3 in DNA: TGTGCCAGCAGGGCGGACAGGGGAAATTCACCCCTCCACTTT. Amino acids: CASRADRGNSPLHF.

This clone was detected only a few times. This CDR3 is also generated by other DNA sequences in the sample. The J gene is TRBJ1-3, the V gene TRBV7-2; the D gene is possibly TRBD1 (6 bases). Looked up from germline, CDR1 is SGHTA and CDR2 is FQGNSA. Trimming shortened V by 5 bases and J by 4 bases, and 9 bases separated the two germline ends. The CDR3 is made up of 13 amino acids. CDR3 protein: CASSLGQGNTIYF. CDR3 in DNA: TGTGCCAGCAGCCTTGGACAGGGAAACACCATATATTTT. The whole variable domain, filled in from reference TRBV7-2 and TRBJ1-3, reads GAGVSQSPSNKVTEKGKDVELRCDPISGHTALYWYRQSLGQGLEFLIYFQGNSAPDKSGLPSDRFSAERTGGSVSTLTIQRTQQEDSAVYLCASSLGQGNTIYFGEGSWLTVV.

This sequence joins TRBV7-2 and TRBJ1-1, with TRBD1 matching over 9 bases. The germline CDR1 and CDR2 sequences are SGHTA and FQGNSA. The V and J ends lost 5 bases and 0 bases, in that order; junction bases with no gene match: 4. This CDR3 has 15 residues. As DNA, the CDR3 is TGTGCCAGCAGCCCCGGACAGGGGATGAACACTGAAGCTTTCTTT. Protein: CASSPGQGMNTEAFF.

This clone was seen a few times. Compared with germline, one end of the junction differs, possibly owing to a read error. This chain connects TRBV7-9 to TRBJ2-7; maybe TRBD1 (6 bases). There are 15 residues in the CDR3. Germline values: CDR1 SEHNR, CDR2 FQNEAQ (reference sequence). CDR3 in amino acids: CASRLGQLYTYEQYF. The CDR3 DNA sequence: TGTGCCAGCAGATTAGGACAGCTCTATACCTACGAGCAGTACTTC.

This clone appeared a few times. The CDR3: CASSKQTAYNEQFF. The CDR3 DNA sequence: TGTGCCAGCAGCAAGCAGACAGCCTACAATGAGCAGTTCTTC. The V gene is TRBV9, the J gene TRBJ2-1; D is possibly TRBD1 (5 bases). V lost 4 bases to trimming and J lost 2 bases, with 10 bases between them. The germline CDR1 and CDR2 sequences are SGDLS and YYNGEE. CDR3 length: 14 amino acids.

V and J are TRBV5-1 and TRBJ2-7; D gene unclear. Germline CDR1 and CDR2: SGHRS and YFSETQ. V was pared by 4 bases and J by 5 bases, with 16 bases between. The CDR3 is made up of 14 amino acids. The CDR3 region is CASSNGPSRNEQYF. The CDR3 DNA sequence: TGCGCCAGCAGCAACGGACCCTCCCGGAACGAGCAGTACTTC.

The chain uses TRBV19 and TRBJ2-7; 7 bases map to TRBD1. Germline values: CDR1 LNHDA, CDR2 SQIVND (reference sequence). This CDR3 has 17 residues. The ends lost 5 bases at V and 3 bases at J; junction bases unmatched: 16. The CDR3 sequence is CASSSGTEAKTNYEQYF. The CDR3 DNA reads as TGTGCCAGTAGTTCCGGGACAGAGGCGAAGACTAACTACGAGCAGTACTTC.

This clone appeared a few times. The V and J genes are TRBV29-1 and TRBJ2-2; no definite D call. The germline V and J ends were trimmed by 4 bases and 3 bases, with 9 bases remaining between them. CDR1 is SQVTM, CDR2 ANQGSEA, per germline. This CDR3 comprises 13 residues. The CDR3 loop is CSVGTYDTGELFF. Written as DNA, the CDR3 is TGCAGCGTTGGGACCTACGACACCGGGGAGCTGTTTTTT.

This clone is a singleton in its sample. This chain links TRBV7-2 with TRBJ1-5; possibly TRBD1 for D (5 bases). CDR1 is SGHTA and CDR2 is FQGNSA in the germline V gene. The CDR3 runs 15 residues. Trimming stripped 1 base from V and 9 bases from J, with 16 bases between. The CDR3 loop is CASSLDGTGPWPQHF. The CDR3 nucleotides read TGTGCCAGCAGCTTAGATGGGACGGGTCCGTGGCCCCAGCATTTT.